This T cell receptor beta chain came from a study of blood T cell repertoires in COVID-19. Study-level background: Donors in the United States, Italy and Spain gave samples during acute or convalescent COVID-19.

Study processing details: Amplification of reference gene primers provided the estimated nucleated cell counts. Measured with immunoSEQ multiplex PCR; TCRdb has only the in-frame clones, and not every one. V and J calls plus clone size are reproduced from that table; the DNA served to infer D and trimming. The repertoire includes 130,000 to 150,000 clones, about four fifths of them detected once, and approximately 6.1% sits in the top ten. V was cut by 7 bases and J by 2 bases, with 11 bases left in between. The CDR3 has 14 residues. Per the germline V gene, CDR1 is MNHEY and CDR2 is SVGEGT. The source material was peripheral blood. The source is a human donor in a cohort sampled during active COVID-19. The chain has TRBV6-2 or TRBV6-3 and TRBJ2-2; tentative D call: TRBD1 (5 bases). The CDR3 loop reads CASTPDTNTGELFF. CDR3 DNA sequence: TGTGCCAGCACCCCGGACACCAACACCGGGGAGCTGTTTTTT.